This T cell receptor beta chain was sequenced for a study of OX40 agonist ivuxolimab in advanced cancers. Study-wide results and caveats: Mean expanded clone counts were higher in CD8+ than CD4+ T cells.

The germline CDR1 and CDR2 sequences are SGHTA and FQGTGA. With 0 bases clipped from V and 8 bases from J, the junction kept 5 bases outside the gene matches. CDR3 length: 15 amino acids. Assay used: immunoSEQ multiplex PCR; TCRdb lists only in-frame clones, some missing. This sample has 80,000 or so clones, with approximately 80% found just once. Peripheral blood came from all dose cohorts at three timepoints. A remark on this clone: The target antigen is unknown.

The material sequenced was CD4+ or CD8+ T cells sorted from blood, taken in a trial of the OX40 agonist ivuxolimab. The gene calls are TRBV7-3 and TRBJ2-1; 9 nucleotides align to TRBD2. The TCR was taken from an adult with an advanced solid tumor such as melanoma, head and neck, liver or kidney cancer. CDR3 sequence (DNA): TGTGCCAGCAGCTTAACTGGCGGGGGGGCGGATGAGCAGTTCTTC. Protein sequence: CASSLTGGGADEQFF.